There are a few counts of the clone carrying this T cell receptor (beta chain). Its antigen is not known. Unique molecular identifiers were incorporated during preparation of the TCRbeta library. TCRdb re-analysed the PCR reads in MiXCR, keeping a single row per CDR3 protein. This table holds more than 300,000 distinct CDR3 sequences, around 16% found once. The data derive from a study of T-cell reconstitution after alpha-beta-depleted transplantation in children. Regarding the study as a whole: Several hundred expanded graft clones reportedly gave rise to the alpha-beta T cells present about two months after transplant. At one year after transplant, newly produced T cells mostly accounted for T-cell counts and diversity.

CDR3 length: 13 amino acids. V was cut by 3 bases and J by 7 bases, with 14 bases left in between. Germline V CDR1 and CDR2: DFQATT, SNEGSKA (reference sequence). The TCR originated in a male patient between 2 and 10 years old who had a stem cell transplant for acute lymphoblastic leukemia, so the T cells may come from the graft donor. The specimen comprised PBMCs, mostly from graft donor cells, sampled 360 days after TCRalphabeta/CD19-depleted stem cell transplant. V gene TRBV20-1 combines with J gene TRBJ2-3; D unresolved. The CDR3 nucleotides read TGCAGTGCTAGGTGGTCCGGTTACAATACGCAGTATTTT. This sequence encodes CSARWSGYNTQYF.